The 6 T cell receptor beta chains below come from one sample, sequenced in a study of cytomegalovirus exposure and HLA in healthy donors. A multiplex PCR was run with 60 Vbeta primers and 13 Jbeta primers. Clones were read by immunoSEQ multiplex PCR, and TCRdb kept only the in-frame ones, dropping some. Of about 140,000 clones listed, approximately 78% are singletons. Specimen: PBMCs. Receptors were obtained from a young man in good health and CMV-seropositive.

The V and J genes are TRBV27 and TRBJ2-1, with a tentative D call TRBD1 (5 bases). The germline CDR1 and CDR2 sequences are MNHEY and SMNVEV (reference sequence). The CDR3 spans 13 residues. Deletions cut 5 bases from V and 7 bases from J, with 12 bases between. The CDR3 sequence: CASSPRGGNEQFF. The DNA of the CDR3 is TGTGCCAGCAGTCCAAGGGGCGGAAATGAGCAGTTCTTC.

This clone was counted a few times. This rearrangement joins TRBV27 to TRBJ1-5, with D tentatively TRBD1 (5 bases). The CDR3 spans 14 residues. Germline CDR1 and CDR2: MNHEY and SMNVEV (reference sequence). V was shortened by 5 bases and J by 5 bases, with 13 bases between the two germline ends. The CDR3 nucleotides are TGTGCCAGCAGTCCCCGCGGGGGGGATCAGCCCCAGCATTTT. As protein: CASSPRGGDQPQHF.

CDR3: CASSSGQADKGTQYF. The CDR3 coding sequence is TGTGCCAGCAGTTCGGGACAGGCCGATAAGGGTACGCAGTATTTT. The chain carries TRBV6-6 and TRBJ2-3; 8 bases agree with TRBD1. This CDR3 is built from 15 residues. Germline V gives CDR1 MNHNY, CDR2 SVGAGI (reference sequence). Germline trimming cut 4 bases from V and 8 bases from J; bases unmatched to any gene: 11.

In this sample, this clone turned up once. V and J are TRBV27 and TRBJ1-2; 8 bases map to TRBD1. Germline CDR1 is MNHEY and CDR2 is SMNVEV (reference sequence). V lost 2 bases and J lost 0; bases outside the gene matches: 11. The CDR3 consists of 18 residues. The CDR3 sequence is CASSLVGQGAFANYGYTF. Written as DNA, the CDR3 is TGTGCCAGCAGTTTAGTCGGGCAGGGGGCTTTTGCTAACTATGGCTACACCTTC.

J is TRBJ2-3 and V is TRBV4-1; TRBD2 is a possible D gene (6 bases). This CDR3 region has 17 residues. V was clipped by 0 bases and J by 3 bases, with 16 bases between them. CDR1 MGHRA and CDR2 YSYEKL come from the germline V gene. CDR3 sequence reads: CASSQEWRGPRTDTQYF. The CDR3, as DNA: TGCGCCAGCAGCCAAGAATGGAGGGGCCCCCGTACAGATACGCAGTATTTT.

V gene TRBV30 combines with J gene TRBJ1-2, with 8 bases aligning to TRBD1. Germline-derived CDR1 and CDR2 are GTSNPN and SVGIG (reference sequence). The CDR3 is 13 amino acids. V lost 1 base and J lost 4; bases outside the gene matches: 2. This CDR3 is CAWSAQGVYGYTF. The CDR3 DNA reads TGTGCCTGGAGTGCACAGGGGGTCTATGGCTACACCTTC.